Presented here are 24 T cell receptor beta chains from one specimen sequenced in a study of blood T cell repertoires in COVID-19. Measured with immunoSEQ multiplex PCR; TCRdb has only the in-frame clones, and not every one. The sample holds about 150,000 clones, 70% to 90% seen once. Material: peripheral blood. The receptors come from a man aged 60 to 75 with active or convalescent COVID-19.

The rearrangement joins TRBV30 to TRBJ2-7; 8 bases map to TRBD1. Germline lookup yields CDR1 GTSNPN and CDR2 SVGIG (reference sequence). The CDR3 is 14 residues long. V lost 0 bases and J lost 5; bases outside the gene matches: 6. The CDR3: CAWSVGDRGHEQYF. In nucleotides, the CDR3 is TGTGCCTGGAGTGTAGGCGACAGGGGCCACGAGCAGTACTTC.

This sequence joins TRBV28 and TRBJ1-2; D possibly corresponds to TRBD1 (6 bases). CDR1 and CDR2 from the germline V gene are MDHEN and SYDVKM. This CDR3 has 12 residues. V lost 7 bases and J lost 2, with 8 bases in between. The DNA of the CDR3 is TGTGCCAGCAATCAGGGGAACTATGGCTACACCTTC. Amino acid sequence: CASNQGNYGYTF.

The chain uses TRBV5-4 and TRBJ2-2, with 10 positions matching TRBD2. The CDR3 spans 15 residues. The germline CDR1 and CDR2 sequences are SGHNT and YYREEE (reference sequence). With V trimmed by 6 bases and J by 6 bases, 8 bases remained unmatched. CDR3 in DNA: TGTGCCAGCAAGTCTAGCGGGAGTTATGCCGGGGAGCTGTTTTTT. It is translated as CASKSSGSYAGELFF. The complete variable domain, with remaining parts taken from reference TRBV5-4 and TRBJ2-2, reads ETGVTQSPTHLIKTRGQQVTLRCSSQSGHNTVSWYQQALGQGPQFIFQYYREEENGRGNFPPRFSGLQFPNYSSELNVNALELDDSALYLCASKSSGSYAGELFFGEGSRLTVL.

The rearrangement joins TRBV19 to TRBJ2-1; D is unclear. The CDR3 contains 13 residues. V gave up 9 bases and J gave up 1 base, with 10 bases separating them. Germline CDR1 and CDR2: LNHDA and SQIVND (reference sequence). Here the CDR3 DNA reads TGTGCCAGCCAGTCTTCTTCCTACAATGAGCAGTTCTTC. Protein product: CASQSSSYNEQFF. Supplemented by reference TRBV19 and TRBJ2-1, the full variable domain reads DGGITQSPKYLFRKEGQNVTLSCEQNLNHDAMYWYRQDPGQGLRLIYYSQIVNDFQKGDIAEGYSVSREKKESFPLTVTSAQKNPTAFYLCASQSSSYNEQFFGPGTRLTVL.

This chain joins TRBV5-1 and TRBJ2-1; 7 bases fit TRBD1. CDR3 length: 14 amino acids. The V gene's germline CDR1 is SGHRS and CDR2 YFSETQ. After removal of 6 bases from V and 2 bases from J, the junction contained 5 bases not matched to a gene. CDR3 sequence (DNA): TGCGCCAGCACCCACGACAGGGCCTACAATGAGCAGTTCTTC. Its translation is CASTHDRAYNEQFF.

The gene calls are TRBV30 and TRBJ1-5; possible D gene TRBD1, 6 bases. The CDR3 extends over 13 amino acids. The germline V and J ends were trimmed by 2 bases and 1 base, with 6 bases remaining between them. Germline CDR1 GTSNPN, CDR2 SVGIG (reference sequence). The CDR3 DNA sequence: TGTGCCTGGAGTAGGGGGAGCAATCAGCCCCAGCATTTT. Protein product: CAWSRGSNQPQHF.

The chain carries TRBV10-3 and TRBJ2-5; D uncertain. This CDR3 region has 14 residues. Germline assignment: CDR1 ENHRY and CDR2 SYGVKD. V was pared by 1 base and J by 4 bases, with 10 bases between. Here the CDR3 DNA reads TGTGCCATCAGTGAGTACAAATCTCCAGAGACCCAGTACTTC. Protein product: CAISEYKSPETQYF.

The chain carries TRBV4-2 and TRBJ2-7; 9 nucleotides match TRBD1. The germline V gene encodes CDR1 LGHNA and CDR2 YNFKEQ. The length of the CDR3 is 17 residues. J lost 4 bases, V lost 0 bases, and 10 bases had no gene match. The CDR3 region is CASSQEGGWGQGYEQYF. Written as DNA, the CDR3 is TGTGCCAGCAGCCAAGAGGGCGGGTGGGGACAGGGTTACGAGCAGTACTTC.

The chain links TRBV30 to TRBJ1-5, with 8 bases aligning to TRBD1. Germline assignment: CDR1 GTSNPN and CDR2 SVGIG (reference sequence). The J segment lost 2 bases and the V segment lost 3 bases, leaving 6 bases of the junction unmatched. This CDR3 has 15 amino acids. This CDR3 is CAWRPQGEGNQPQHF. CDR3 nucleotides: TGTGCCTGGAGACCACAGGGGGAAGGCAATCAGCCCCAGCATTTT.

The chain couples TRBV9 to TRBJ1-1; no clear D. V lost 4 bases and J lost 3, with 13 bases in between. The CDR3 sequence is 14 residues long. In germline, CDR1 is SGDLS, CDR2 YYNGEE. The DNA of the CDR3 is TGTGCCAGCAGCACCACAGTGGTCGACACTGAAGCTTTCTTT. Translating gives CASSTTVVDTEAFF. The full variable domain, in which reference TRBV9 and TRBJ1-1 provide the parts outside the CDR3, is DSGVTQTPKHLITATGQRVTLRCSPRSGDLSVYWYQQSLDQGLQFLIQYYNGEERAKGNILERFSAQQFPDLHSELNLSSLELGDSALYFCASSTTVVDTEAFFGQGTRLTVV.

This chain uses TRBV29-1 with TRBJ2-3, with 9 bases identical to TRBD2. The CDR3 is 15 residues long. Germline assignment: CDR1 SQVTM and CDR2 ANQGSEA. V lost 4 bases, J lost 6 bases, and 11 bases stayed unmatched. The CDR3 reads CSVATSGQAQDTQYF. The DNA of the CDR3 is TGCAGCGTTGCAACTAGCGGGCAAGCGCAGGATACGCAGTATTTT.

This chain connects TRBV12-3 or TRBV12-4 to TRBJ2-3, with D perhaps TRBD2 (5 bases). The CDR3 spans 13 residues. Trimming pared 10 bases from V and 8 bases from J, leaving 19 bases between. The DNA of the CDR3 is TGTGCCACCCGGACTGCCAAGAGAGGTACGCAGTATTTT. It encodes CATRTAKRGTQYF.

The V call is TRBV5-1, the J call TRBJ2-7, with D unresolved. The V and J ends lost 4 bases and 1 base respectively, with 6 bases between them. CDR1 and CDR2 from the germline V gene are SGHRS and YFSETQ. The CDR3 contains 12 residues. This CDR3 reads CASSPPSYEQYF. The CDR3 nucleotides are TGCGCCAGCAGCCCCCCTTCCTACGAGCAGTACTTC.

This chain uses TRBV4-2 with TRBJ1-1; the D gene is possibly TRBD1 (6 bases). The CDR3 length is 14 residues. From germline, CDR1 is LGHNA and CDR2 YNFKEQ. Trimming left V 4 bases short and J 5 bases short, with 14 bases between. CDR3 nucleotide sequence: TGTGCCAGCAGCCCAAGGACAGCCTGGACTGAAGCTTTCTTT. This sequence encodes CASSPRTAWTEAFF.

Only one count was recorded for this clone. The V and J genes are TRBV7-2 and TRBJ2-7; 9 nucleotides align to TRBD1. The CDR3 spans 14 residues. After removal of 5 bases from V and 3 bases from J, the junction contained 5 bases not matched to a gene. Looked up from germline, CDR1 is SGHTA and CDR2 is FQGNSA. Written as DNA, the CDR3 is TGTGCCAGCAGCGGGCCGGGACAGGGCTACGAGCAGTACTTC. Encoded protein: CASSGPGQGYEQYF.

This rearrangement joins TRBV15 to TRBJ1-2, with TRBD1 matching over 8 bases. This CDR3 spans 15 amino acids. CDR1 and CDR2 (germline): LNHNV, YYDKDF (reference sequence). V dropped 1 base and J dropped 5; count of bases not matched to a gene: 6. CDR3 nucleotides: TGTGCCACCAGCAGAGGTGGGACAGGAGGTTATGGCTACACCTTC. Its translation is CATSRGGTGGYGYTF.

The chain recombines TRBV5-1 with TRBJ2-5, with D possibly matching TRBD1 (5 bases). The CDR3 contains 15 residues. Germline V gene data show CDR1 as SGHRS and CDR2 as YFSETQ. Trimming took 0 bases from V and 3 from J, leaving 12 bases between them. For the CDR3, the DNA is TGCGCCAGCAGCTTGGTTGGGGCCCGGGAAGAGACCCAGTACTTC. Translated, it gives CASSLVGAREETQYF. Based on the CDR3 plus reference TRBV5-1 and TRBJ2-5, the full variable domain is KAGVTQTPRYLIKTRGQQVTLSCSPISGHRSVSWYQQTPGQGLQFLFEYFSETQRNKGNFPGRFSGRQFSNSRSEMNVSTLELGDSALYLCASSLVGAREETQYFGPGTRLLVL.

The sample holds a few counts of this clone. The chain recombines TRBV6-6 with TRBJ1-2; D gene unclear. Germline CDR1 and CDR2: MNHNY and SVGAGI (reference sequence). With 0 bases removed from V and 3 bases from J, the gap between germline ends came to 8 bases. The CDR3 extends over 14 amino acids. CDR3 loop: CASSYSRVYYGYTF. CDR3 coding DNA: TGTGCCAGCAGTTACTCGAGGGTTTACTATGGCTACACCTTC.

V is TRBV9 and J is TRBJ2-7, with a weak D call TRBD1 (7 bases). V lost 4 bases to trimming and J lost 2 bases, with 19 bases between them. The CDR3 covers 16 residues. CDR1 SGDLS and CDR2 YYNGEE come from the germline V gene. The CDR3 DNA follows: TGTGCCAGCAGCCCTAGGGCCGCAGGGGGGACCTACGAGCAGTACTTC. Its translation is CASSPRAAGGTYEQYF.

The V gene is TRBV3-1 (or the pseudogene TRBV3-2), the J gene TRBJ2-2; 11 bases line up with TRBD2. The CDR3 consists of 15 residues. Germline CDR1 is LGHDT and CDR2 is YNNKEL (reference sequence). With 4 bases clipped from V and 5 bases from J, the junction kept 3 bases outside the gene matches. Here the CDR3 reads CASSLAGGATGELFF. CDR3 DNA sequence: TGTGCCAGCAGCCTAGCGGGAGGGGCTACCGGGGAGCTGTTTTTT.

The CDR3 sequence: CASSLDSLPGYTF. The CDR3, as DNA: TGTGCCAGCAGCTTGGACAGCTTACCTGGCTACACCTTC. The genes are TRBV7-2 and TRBJ1-2, with a possible D match to TRBD1 (6 bases). Germline assignment: CDR1 SGHTA and CDR2 FQGNSA. The CDR3 is 13 amino acids. The V gene lost 3 bases and the J gene lost 7 bases, with 12 bases spanning the gap.

The chain is built from TRBV6-6 and TRBJ2-7; D is ambiguous. The CDR3 totals 16 residues. V lost 0 bases and J lost 6, with 18 bases in between. CDR1 is MNHNY and CDR2 is SVGAGI in the germline V gene (reference sequence). CDR3 sequence: CASSYSSSQVAGEQYF. The CDR3, as DNA: TGTGCCAGCAGTTACTCGAGTAGTCAGGTCGCTGGCGAGCAGTACTTC.

The chain is built from TRBV18 and TRBJ2-5; tentative D call: TRBD1 (6 bases). This CDR3 has 15 amino acids. Germline values: CDR1 KGHSH, CDR2 LQKENI. V dropped 2 bases and J dropped 1 base, with 11 bases sitting between them. The CDR3 nucleotides are TGTGCCAGCTCACCAGTTACGACAGGCCAAGAGACCCAGTACTTC. Encoded protein: CASSPVTTGQETQYF. The variable domain in full, completed from reference TRBV18 and TRBJ2-5, reads NAGVMQNPRHLVRRRGQEARLRCSPMKGHSHVYWYRQLPEEGLKFMVYLQKENIIDESGMPKERFSAEFPKEGPSILRIQQVVRGDSAAYFCASSPVTTGQETQYFGPGTRLLVL.

This chain connects TRBV29-1 to TRBJ2-3, with D possibly matching TRBD2 (6 bases). Germline V gene sequence: CDR1 SQVTM, CDR2 ANQGSEA. V dropped 5 bases and J dropped 2 bases, with 20 bases sitting between them. The CDR3 runs 16 residues. CDR3 residues: CSVSISFSGYTDTQYF. DNA of the CDR3: TGCAGCGTTTCGATATCGTTCAGCGGGTACACAGATACGCAGTATTTT.